One and the same sample provided the 7 T cell receptor beta chains below, sequenced in a study of T cell repertoires in cytomegalovirus infection (dated by TCRdb to the late 2010s). TCRdb records Illumina HiSeq 1500 as the sequencer. TCRdb reprocessing: public reads trimmed at Q25 with fastp, clones called with MiXCR, in-frame beta chains kept. Every entry covers one CDR3 protein and lists the most common genes and DNA from its rows. Recorded for this sample are hundreds of thousands of distinct CDR3 sequences; 30% to 35% of them occurred a single time. The biggest ten clones account for 17% of the sample. Antigen specificity for these receptors is unknown. The treatment or condition label, read with the paper, signifies: in vitro stimulation with specific CMV peptide epitopes to enrich CMV-specific T cells. This material consisted of cultured PBMCs, taken from culture after CMV antigen stimulation. These receptors came from a human donor in good health (CMV status not recorded). Some clones in this sample may be carry-over from other donors' samples.

J is TRBJ1-2 and V is TRBV4-1, with D possibly TRBD1 on 5 matching bases. Germline assignment: CDR1 MGHRA and CDR2 YSYEKL. Trimming took 3 bases from V and 8 from J, leaving 16 bases between them. The CDR3 is 14 residues long. The CDR3 loop is CASSHQPGGEGYTF. Written as DNA, the CDR3 is TGCGCCAGCAGCCACCAACCGGGGGGAGAAGGCTACACCTTC.

The V and J genes are TRBV12-3 or TRBV12-4 and TRBJ2-7; 12 bases are a match to TRBD1. The CDR3 totals 16 residues. After removal of 4 bases from V and 5 bases from J, the junction contained 9 bases not matched to a gene. The CDR3, as DNA: TGTGCCAGCAGTTCCCGGGACAGGGGGCTAGGGCACGAGCAGTACTTC. It yields the protein CASSSRDRGLGHEQYF.

This chain links TRBV29-1 with TRBJ2-7; maybe TRBD2 (6 bases). The CDR3 is 14 amino acids. V was cut by 3 bases and J by 3 bases, with 15 bases left in between. Per the germline V gene, CDR1 is SQVTM and CDR2 is ANQGSEA. As DNA, the CDR3 is TGCAGCGTTGATATTGGAGGGCAGGGCTACGAGCAGTACTTC. Amino acid sequence: CSVDIGGQGYEQYF.

This clonotype was observed a handful of times. V and J are TRBV7-4 and TRBJ2-2; D possibly corresponds to TRBD1 (5 bases). Trimming cost V 5 bases and J 4 bases, with 11 bases left between them. From germline, CDR1 is SGHVT and CDR2 SQSDAQ. The CDR3 length is 14 residues. The CDR3 protein is CASSPQGSTGELFF. Written as DNA, the CDR3 is TGTGCCAGCAGCCCCCAGGGCAGCACCGGGGAGCTGTTTTTT.

Only a few counts were recorded for this clonotype. V usage is TRBV14 and J usage is TRBJ2-4, with D tentatively TRBD1 (6 bases). Germline CDR1 reads SGHDN; CDR2 reads FVKESK. CDR3 length: 16 amino acids. V lost 5 bases and J lost 0, with 14 bases in between. The CDR3 reads CASSSRQDVAKNIQYF. In DNA, the CDR3 is TGTGCCAGCAGCTCCCGACAGGATGTAGCCAAAAACATTCAGTACTTC.

The chain employs TRBV4-3 and TRBJ1-6; D is possibly TRBD1 (5 bases). The V end was cut by 0 bases, the J end by 0 bases, with 12 bases between. CDR1 is LGHNA and CDR2 is YSLEER in the germline V gene. The CDR3 loop spans 18 amino acids. CDR3 coding DNA: TGCGCCAGCAGCCAAGATGTACCAGGGAGCTCCTATAATTCACCCCTCCACTTT. Protein sequence: CASSQDVPGSSYNSPLHF.

This chain joins TRBV7-6 and TRBJ2-1; a possible D gene is TRBD1 (6 bases). The V end lost 5 bases, the J end lost 3 bases, and 14 bases lay between the germline ends. In germline, CDR1 is SGHVS, CDR2 FNYEAQ. The CDR3 contains 15 residues. CDR3 in DNA: TGTGCCAGCAGCCCTATCGGGACATTCTACAATGAGCAGTTCTTC. It yields the protein CASSPIGTFYNEQFF.